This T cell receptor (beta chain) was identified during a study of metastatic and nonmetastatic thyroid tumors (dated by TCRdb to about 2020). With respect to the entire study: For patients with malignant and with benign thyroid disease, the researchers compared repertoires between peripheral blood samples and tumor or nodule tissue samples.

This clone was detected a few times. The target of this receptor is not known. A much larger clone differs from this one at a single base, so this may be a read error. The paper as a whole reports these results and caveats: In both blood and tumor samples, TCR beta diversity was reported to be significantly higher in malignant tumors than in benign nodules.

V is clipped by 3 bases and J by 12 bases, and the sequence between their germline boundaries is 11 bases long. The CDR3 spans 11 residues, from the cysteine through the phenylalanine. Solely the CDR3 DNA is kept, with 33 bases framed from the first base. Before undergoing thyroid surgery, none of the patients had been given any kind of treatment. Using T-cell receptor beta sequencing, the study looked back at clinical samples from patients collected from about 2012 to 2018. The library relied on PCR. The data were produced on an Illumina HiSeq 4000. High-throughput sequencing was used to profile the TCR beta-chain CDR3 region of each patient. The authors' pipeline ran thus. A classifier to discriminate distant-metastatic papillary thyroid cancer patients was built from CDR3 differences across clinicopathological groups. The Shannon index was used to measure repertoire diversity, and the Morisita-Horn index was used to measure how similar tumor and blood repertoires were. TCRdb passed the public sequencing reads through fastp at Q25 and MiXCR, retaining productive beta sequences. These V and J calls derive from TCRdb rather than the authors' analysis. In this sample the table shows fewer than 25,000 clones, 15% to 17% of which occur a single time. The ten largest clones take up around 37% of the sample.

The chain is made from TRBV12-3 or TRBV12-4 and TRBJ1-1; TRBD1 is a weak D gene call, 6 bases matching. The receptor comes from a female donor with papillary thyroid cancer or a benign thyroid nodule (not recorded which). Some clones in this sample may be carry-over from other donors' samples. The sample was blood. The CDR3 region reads CASSFGGLTFF. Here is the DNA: TGTGCCAGCAGTTTCGGGGGGCTAACTTTCTTT.